The 26 T cell receptor beta chains below come from one sample, sequenced in a study of radiotherapy plus CTLA-4 blockade in lung cancer. Libraries were prepared by immunoSEQ multiplex PCR; TCRdb keeps only in-frame clonotypes and omits some of them. The data contain about 77,000 clones, roughly 74% of them singletons. The material was peripheral blood, obtained from a patient treated with radiotherapy plus ipilimumab. The origin of the receptors is a human donor with non-small cell lung cancer whose response to radiotherapy plus ipilimumab could not be evaluated.

This chain joins TRBV18 and TRBJ1-1, with D perhaps matching TRBD1 (6 bases). With 1 base removed from V and 0 bases from J, the gap between germline ends came to 15 bases. The CDR3 sequence is 17 residues long. Germline V gene lookup returns CDR1 KGHSH and CDR2 LQKENI. CDR3 coding DNA: TGTGCCAGCTCACCACTGGACAGCTTGTTAATGAACACTGAAGCTTTCTTT. Translated, it gives CASSPLDSLLMNTEAFF. Combining the CDR3 with reference TRBV18 and TRBJ1-1 gives the whole variable domain NAGVMQNPRHLVRRRGQEARLRCSPMKGHSHVYWYRQLPEEGLKFMVYLQKENIIDESGMPKERFSAEFPKEGPSILRIQQVVRGDSAAYFCASSPLDSLLMNTEAFFGQGTRLTVV.

The V call is TRBV5-5, the J call TRBJ2-2; TRBD1 might be the D (6 bases). The CDR3 spans 14 residues. V was clipped by 0 bases and J by 7 bases, with 10 bases between them. The germline gives CDR1 SGHKS, CDR2 YYEKEE (reference sequence). CDR3 nucleotides: TGTGCCAGCAGCTTGGCAGGGGCGGTCGGGGAGCTGTTTTTT. Translated: CASSLAGAVGELFF.

The CDR3 DNA sequence: TGTGCCAGCAGTCCATTCACAGGGGGTATTAATGAAAAACTGTTTTTT. It codes for CASSPFTGGINEKLFF. V usage is TRBV27 and J usage is TRBJ1-4, with 8 bases lining up with TRBD1. Per germline, CDR1 MNHEY and CDR2 SMNVEV (reference sequence). The CDR3 sequence is 16 residues long. The ends lost 5 bases at V and 4 bases at J; junction bases unmatched: 9. Drawing the rest from reference TRBV27 and TRBJ1-4, the complete variable domain is EAQVTQNPRYLITVTGKKLTVTCSQNMNHEYMSWYRQDPGLGLRQIYYSMNVEVTDKGDVPEGYKVSRKEKRNFPLILESPSPNQTSLYFCASSPFTGGINEKLFFGSGTQLSVL.

This chain uses TRBV28 with TRBJ1-3, with D possibly TRBD1 on 5 matching bases. From germline, CDR1 is MDHEN and CDR2 SYDVKM. Deletions cut 6 bases from V and 1 base from J, with 13 bases between. The CDR3 totals 15 residues. The CDR3 protein is CASRAGGSSGNTIYF. The DNA for the CDR3 is TGTGCCAGCAGAGCCGGGGGGAGTTCTGGAAACACCATATATTTT.

V is TRBV19 and J is TRBJ2-2; maybe TRBD1 (5 bases). V shed 4 bases and J shed 6 bases, with 15 bases lying between them. CDR1 is LNHDA and CDR2 is SQIVND in the germline V gene (reference sequence). The CDR3 contains 15 residues. CDR3 sequence reads: CASSKMSIGAGELFF. The CDR3 region has the DNA TGTGCCAGTAGTAAGATGTCTATAGGGGCCGGGGAGCTGTTTTTT.

This chain connects TRBV6-5 to TRBJ2-6; 7 nucleotides line up with TRBD2. CDR1 MNHEY and CDR2 SVGAGI come from the germline V gene. V was clipped by 4 bases and J by 0 bases; unmatched bases: 0. CDR3 length: 15 residues. CDR3 coding DNA: TGTGCCAGCAGTTCGGGGGGCTCTGGGGCCAACGTCCTGACTTTC. It specifies CASSSGGSGANVLTF.

V is TRBV29-1 and J is TRBJ2-1, with 13 bases identical to TRBD2. Germline CDR1 is SQVTM and CDR2 is ANQGSEA. This CDR3 comprises 15 residues. V was pared by 6 bases and J by 8 bases, with 10 bases of the junction left unmatched. This CDR3 reads CSVGKLAGGRDEQFF. The DNA of the CDR3 is TGCAGCGTCGGCAAACTAGCGGGAGGGCGCGATGAGCAGTTCTTC.

This clone has just a few counts. The chain combines TRBV7-8 with TRBJ1-2, with 7 bases aligning to TRBD1. Germline V gene sequence: CDR1 SGHVS, CDR2 FQNEAQ. Losses at the gene ends were 5 bases for V and 4 bases for J; bases not matched to a gene: 10. The length of the CDR3 is 15 residues. CDR3 in amino acids: CASSTRTGTAYGYTF. The CDR3 coding sequence is TGTGCCAGCAGCACGCGAACCGGGACAGCCTATGGCTACACCTTC.

The chain links TRBV27 to TRBJ1-2; D is unclear. The CDR3 runs 12 residues. Trimming stripped 5 bases from V and 3 bases from J, with 7 bases between. CDR1 MNHEY and CDR2 SMNVEV come from the germline V gene (reference sequence). CDR3 loop: CASSGDDYGYTF. The CDR3 DNA reads as TGTGCCAGCAGTGGAGATGACTATGGCTACACCTTC.

The chain joins TRBV5-1 to TRBJ2-2; 7 nucleotides match TRBD2. In germline, CDR1 is SGHRS, CDR2 YFSETQ. This CDR3 has 15 amino acids. V was pared by 4 bases and J by 4 bases, with 7 bases of the junction left unmatched. DNA for the CDR3: TGCGCCAGCAGCCTCTTAGCGGGTGGCACCGGGGAGCTGTTTTTT. This gives the protein CASSLLAGGTGELFF. The entire variable domain, with the rest obtained from reference TRBV5-1 and TRBJ2-2, is as follows: KAGVTQTPRYLIKTRGQQVTLSCSPISGHRSVSWYQQTPGQGLQFLFEYFSETQRNKGNFPGRFSGRQFSNSRSEMNVSTLELGDSALYLCASSLLAGGTGELFFGEGSRLTVL.

A few counts support this clone. The CDR3 region has the DNA TGTGCCAGCAGCCCCCCGACAGGGTTCATTGTGGATAATGAAAAACTGTTTTTT. Translated: CASSPPTGFIVDNEKLFF. The chain recombines TRBV7-9 with TRBJ1-4; 7 nucleotides align to TRBD1. After removal of 5 bases from V and 4 bases from J, the junction contained 16 bases not matched to a gene. The germline CDR1 and CDR2 sequences are SEHNR and FQNEAQ (reference sequence). CDR3 length equals 18 residues.

The chain is built from TRBV30 and TRBJ1-2, with 7 positions matching TRBD1. V was clipped by 3 bases and J by 7 bases; unmatched bases: 8. The germline V gene encodes CDR1 GTSNPN and CDR2 SVGIG (reference sequence). The CDR3 runs to 13 residues. The CDR3 here is CAWRGQWGGGYTF. The CDR3, as DNA: TGTGCCTGGAGGGGACAGTGGGGAGGTGGCTACACCTTC.

The V gene is TRBV7-6, the J gene TRBJ2-3; 15 nucleotides line up with TRBD2. V lost 5 bases to trimming and J lost 6 bases; unmatched junction nucleotides: 6. CDR3 length equals 16 residues. Germline assignment: CDR1 SGHVS and CDR2 FNYEAQ. In nucleotides, the CDR3 is TGTGCCAGCAGCGCCGGACTAGCGGGGGGGCTTGATACGCAGTATTTT. Its translation is CASSAGLAGGLDTQYF. Full variable domain (remainder filled in from reference TRBV7-6 and TRBJ2-3): GAGVSQSPRYKVTKRGQDVALRCDPISGHVSLYWYRQALGQGPEFLTYFNYEAQQDKSGLPNDRFSAERPEGSISTLTIQRTEQRDSAMYRCASSAGLAGGLDTQYFGPGTRLTVL.

This clone came up once. The chain employs TRBV6-5 and TRBJ2-5, with 8 nucleotides matching TRBD1. The CDR3 is made up of 14 amino acids. Germline values: CDR1 MNHEY, CDR2 SVGAGI. Trimming at V came to 2 bases and at J to 4 bases, leaving 3 bases not matched to a gene. This CDR3 is CASSYQGAGETQYF. The CDR3 nucleotides are TGTGCCAGCAGTTACCAGGGGGCGGGAGAGACCCAGTACTTC.

The chain employs TRBV7-7 and TRBJ2-1, with 8 bases lining up with TRBD2. The J segment lost 3 bases and the V segment lost 10 bases, leaving 8 bases of the junction unmatched. This CDR3 is built from 14 residues. CDR1 is SSHAT and CDR2 is FNYEAQ in the germline V gene (reference sequence). Here the CDR3 DNA reads TGTGCCATCTCACTTAGCGGGGACTACAATGAGCAGTTCTTC. Amino acids: CAISLSGDYNEQFF.

J is TRBJ2-5 and V is TRBV5-1, with a tentative D call TRBD2 (6 bases). V lost 5 bases, J lost 1 base, and 12 bases lay in between. The germline V gene encodes CDR1 SGHRS and CDR2 YFSETQ. This CDR3 spans 14 amino acids. The CDR3 nucleotides read TGCGCCAGCAGGACTCCGGGACTCCAAGAGACCCAGTACTTC. Its translation: CASRTPGLQETQYF.

This chain connects TRBV7-9 to TRBJ2-7, with TRBD1 matching 7 bases. Germline V gene data show CDR1 as SEHNR and CDR2 as FQNEAQ (reference sequence). The J segment lost 1 base and the V segment lost 6 bases, leaving 9 bases of the junction unmatched. This CDR3 has 15 residues. DNA for the CDR3: TGTGCCAGCAGTTACGGACAGGACCCATCCTACGAGCAGTACTTC. Translation gives CASSYGQDPSYEQYF.

This sequence joins TRBV2 and TRBJ1-1; TRBD1 agrees at 8 bases. Germline CDR1 is SNHLY and CDR2 is FYNNEI. After removal of 8 bases from V and 3 bases from J, the junction contained 5 bases not matched to a gene. CDR3 length equals 13 residues. CDR3 loop: CASQGAAYTEAFF. The CDR3 DNA sequence: TGTGCCAGCCAGGGGGCTGCCTACACTGAAGCTTTCTTT.

The rearrangement links TRBV5-1 to TRBJ2-1, with 10 bases that match TRBD2. CDR1 is SGHRS and CDR2 is YFSETQ in the germline V gene. V lost 2 bases to trimming and J lost 3 bases; unmatched junction nucleotides: 20. The CDR3 runs to 21 residues. DNA for the CDR3: TGCGCCAGCAGCTTTTGGGGGCGCGGCCTAGCGGGAGCCTATGTCTACAATGAGCAGTTCTTC. This gives the protein CASSFWGRGLAGAYVYNEQFF.

V and J are TRBV19 and TRBJ1-4; 9 nucleotides agree with TRBD1. There are 16 residues in the CDR3. The V and J ends lost 3 bases and 7 bases, in that order; junction bases with no gene match: 9. Germline V gene sequence: CDR1 LNHDA, CDR2 SQIVND (reference sequence). The CDR3 bases are TGTGCCAGTAGTATTATCCGGGGACAGGGTTCTGAAAAACTGTTTTTT. Encoded protein: CASSIIRGQGSEKLFF.

This clone has a handful of counts. The chain joins TRBV5-1 to TRBJ2-3, with 8 bases fitting TRBD2. Germline V gene data show CDR1 as SGHRS and CDR2 as YFSETQ. After removal of 0 bases from V and 3 bases from J, the junction contained 3 bases not matched to a gene. This CDR3 spans 15 amino acids. CDR3 sequence: CASSLARGGTDTQYF. CDR3 DNA sequence: TGCGCCAGCAGCTTGGCCCGGGGGGGGACAGATACGCAGTATTTT.

V and J are TRBV5-1 and TRBJ1-1, with a tentative D call TRBD1 (6 bases). Germline CDR1 reads SGHRS; CDR2 reads YFSETQ. Deletions cut 0 bases from V and 8 bases from J, with 20 bases between. CDR3 length: 16 amino acids. Written as DNA, the CDR3 is TGCGCCAGCAGCTTGGGCCGGGGGGGCCCGCGAGTCGAAGCTTTCTTT. Translation: CASSLGRGGPRVEAFF. Variable domain in full (rest from reference TRBV5-1 and TRBJ1-1): KAGVTQTPRYLIKTRGQQVTLSCSPISGHRSVSWYQQTPGQGLQFLFEYFSETQRNKGNFPGRFSGRQFSNSRSEMNVSTLELGDSALYLCASSLGRGGPRVEAFFGQGTRLTVV.

The gene calls are TRBV25-1 and TRBJ2-5, with 10 bases that match TRBD1. Germline trimming cut 4 bases from V and 5 bases from J; bases unmatched to any gene: 10. This CDR3 region has 16 residues. CDR1 and CDR2 (germline): MGHDK, SYGVNS. This CDR3 is CASSAPGQGLGETQYF. The DNA of the CDR3 is TGTGCCAGCAGTGCCCCGGGACAGGGGTTAGGGGAGACCCAGTACTTC. The complete variable domain, with remaining parts taken from reference TRBV25-1 and TRBJ2-5, reads EADIYQTPRYLVIGTGKKITLECSQTMGHDKMYWYQQDPGMELHLIHYSYGVNSTEKGDLSSESTVSRIRTEHFPLTLESARPSHTSQYLCASSAPGQGLGETQYFGPGTRLLVL.

The V and J genes are TRBV6-5 and TRBJ2-5, with 9 bases fitting TRBD2. Germline loops: CDR1 MNHEY, CDR2 SVGAGI. With 8 bases clipped from V and 5 bases from J, the junction kept 9 bases outside the gene matches. The CDR3 sequence is 14 residues long. The CDR3 DNA sequence: TGTGCCAGCGGCGGGCTAGCGGGGAAGGAGACCCAGTACTTC. Its translation is CASGGLAGKETQYF.

The chain uses TRBV5-4 and TRBJ2-5; 11 nucleotides line up with TRBD1. CDR3 size: 17 residues. Trimming at V came to 4 bases and at J to 5 bases, leaving 13 bases not matched to a gene. Per germline, CDR1 SGHNT and CDR2 YYREEE (reference sequence). DNA of the CDR3: TGTGCCAGCAGCCAAGATTCGATCGGGACAGGGGGTGAGACCCAGTACTTC. Encoded protein: CASSQDSIGTGGETQYF.

The gene calls are TRBV6-1 and TRBJ2-7; D perhaps matches TRBD1 (6 bases). V lost 2 bases and J 0 bases, leaving 17 bases between the germline ends. The CDR3 is made up of 17 amino acids. Germline V gene data show CDR1 as MNHNS and CDR2 as SASEGT. The CDR3 here is CASSETFPADSSYEQYF. The CDR3, as DNA: TGTGCCAGCAGTGAAACCTTCCCTGCGGACAGCTCCTACGAGCAGTACTTC.